The sequence of this TCR beta chain was determined in a study of T cell changes during pregnancy in multiple sclerosis. Assay used: immunoSEQ multiplex PCR; TCRdb lists only in-frame clones, some missing. Among around 59,000 clones listed, 90% to 95% were seen once. This clone was picked up one time. Trimming stripped 2 bases from V and 0 bases from J, with 11 bases between. CDR1 and CDR2 (germline): MNHEY, SMNVEV (reference sequence). The CDR3 sequence is 15 residues long. The chain recombines TRBV27 with TRBJ2-7; possible D gene TRBD2, 5 bases. Sequences were derived from CD8+ T cells from peripheral blood mononuclear cells, sampled in the second trimester of pregnancy. This sequence was found in a female donor with multiple sclerosis, enrolled in a pregnancy study. CDR3 bases: TGTGCCAGCAGTTTAAGGACGGGGAGCTCCTACGAGCAGTACTTC. Translating gives CASSLRTGSSYEQYF.